A selection of T cell receptor beta chains follows, all from one sample in a study of blood T cell repertoires in COVID-19. Sequencing was performed with immunoSEQ multiplex PCR; in TCRdb, only in-frame clones are kept and a portion is missing. The table has more than 110,000 clones, about 84% seen once. The sample consisted of peripheral blood. The receptors stem from a human donor in a cohort sampled during active COVID-19. Each CDR3 is given with its conserved first and last residue. D genes are given only for firm matches. Clone sizes are given selectively: once, few, many, or a class where the clone is expanded.

V gene: TRBV15
J gene: TRBJ1-6
D gene: TRBD1
clone size: few
CDR3 DNA: TGTGCCACCAGCAGAGCAGGGGGCTCACCCCTCCACTTT
CDR3 protein: CATSRAGGSPLHF

V gene: TRBV5-1
J gene: TRBJ2-2
D gene: TRBD1
clone size: few
CDR3 DNA: TGCGCCAGCAGCCTAGATGGACAGGGACGCACCGGGGAGCTGTTTTTT
CDR3 protein: CASSLDGQGRTGELFF

V gene: TRBV5-5
J gene: TRBJ2-2
D gene: TRBD2
clone size: -
CDR3 DNA: TGTGCCAGCAGCTTCTCGGGACTAGGGACCGGGGAGCTGTTTTTT
CDR3 protein: CASSFSGLGTGELFF

V gene: TRBV20-1
J gene: TRBJ1-4
D gene: -
clone size: -
CDR3 DNA: TGCAGTGCGGGCGATGAAAAACTGTTTTTT
CDR3 protein: CSAGDEKLFF

V gene: TRBV5-1
J gene: TRBJ2-2
D gene: -
clone size: -
CDR3 DNA: TGCGCCAGCAGCTTGGCAAACACCGGGGAGCTGTTTTTT
CDR3 protein: CASSLANTGELFF

V gene: TRBV7-9
J gene: TRBJ1-4
D gene: TRBD1
clone size: -
CDR3 DNA: TGTGCCAGCAGCATGGGACAGGGGGCAACTAATGAAAAACTGTTTTTT
CDR3 protein: CASSMGQGATNEKLFF

V gene: TRBV19
J gene: TRBJ1-6
D gene: TRBD1
clone size: -
CDR3 DNA: TGTGCCAGTAGTACCAACCAGGGGGCAAATAATTCACCCCTCCACTTT
CDR3 protein: CASSTNQGANNSPLHF

V gene: TRBV19
J gene: TRBJ2-4
D gene: -
clone size: -
CDR3 DNA: TGTGCCAGTACCCCAAGGCCAGGGCTAGCCAAAAACATTCAGTACTTC
CDR3 protein: CASTPRPGLAKNIQYF

V gene: TRBV6-5
J gene: TRBJ1-6
D gene: TRBD1
clone size: -
CDR3 DNA: TGTGCCAGCAGGGGGACAGGGGAAATTTCACCCCTCCACTTT
CDR3 protein: CASRGTGEISPLHF

V gene: TRBV5-8
J gene: TRBJ1-2
D gene: -
clone size: -
CDR3 DNA: TGTGCCAGCAGGCTGGCGGTCGGGGTGAACTATGGCTACACCTTC
CDR3 protein: CASRLAVGVNYGYTF

V gene: TRBV7-9
J gene: TRBJ1-4
D gene: -
clone size: once
CDR3 DNA: TGTGCCAGCACCAGTAGGGGCCCAAATGAAAAACTGTTTTTT
CDR3 protein: CASTSRGPNEKLFF

V gene: TRBV30
J gene: TRBJ1-6
D gene: TRBD1
clone size: -
CDR3 DNA: TGTGCCTGGAGTAGAACGGGACAGTATAATTCACCCCTCCACTTT
CDR3 protein: CAWSRTGQYNSPLHF

V gene: TRBV5-1
J gene: TRBJ2-3
D gene: -
clone size: -
CDR3 DNA: TGCGCCAGCAGCTTGGATCCGGGGGGCCAAGATACGCAGTATTTT
CDR3 protein: CASSLDPGGQDTQYF

V gene: TRBV5-1
J gene: TRBJ1-4
D gene: -
clone size: -
CDR3 DNA: TGCGCCAGCAGCTTGACAGGGATCGGTGAAAAACTGTTTTTT
CDR3 protein: CASSLTGIGEKLFF

V gene: TRBV12-3/TRBV12-4
J gene: TRBJ1-5
D gene: -
clone size: -
CDR3 DNA: TGTGCCAGCAGTTTAAGCGGGAATCAGCCCCAGCATTTT
CDR3 protein: CASSLSGNQPQHF

V gene: TRBV20-1
J gene: TRBJ2-1
D gene: -
clone size: -
CDR3 DNA: TGCAGTGCTCCTAGGTACAATGAGCAGTTCTTC
CDR3 protein: CSAPRYNEQFF

V gene: TRBV6-6
J gene: TRBJ2-7
D gene: TRBD2
clone size: few
CDR3 DNA: TGTGCCAGCAGTTATCTGGGACTAGGGAGCTACGAGCAGTACTTC
CDR3 protein: CASSYLGLGSYEQYF

V gene: TRBV7-2
J gene: TRBJ2-1
D gene: -
clone size: -
CDR3 DNA: TGTGCCAGCAGCTTACTCGGGGGGCCCTCCTACAATGAGCAGTTCTTC
CDR3 protein: CASSLLGGPSYNEQFF

V gene: TRBV11-3
J gene: TRBJ1-1
D gene: TRBD1
clone size: -
CDR3 DNA: TGTGCCAGCAGCCCCGACGGAAACAGGGGCACTGAAGCTTTCTTT
CDR3 protein: CASSPDGNRGTEAFF

V gene: TRBV11-2
J gene: TRBJ1-2
D gene: TRBD1
clone size: -
CDR3 DNA: TGTGCCAGCAGCTACACCCGTCACAGGGGGCGCCGAAATGGCTACACCTTC
CDR3 protein: CASSYTRHRGRRNGYTF

V gene: TRBV5-1
J gene: TRBJ2-3
D gene: TRBD2
clone size: -
CDR3 DNA: TGCGCCAGCAGCTTACCGAGCGGGGGAACGACAGATACGCAGTATTTT
CDR3 protein: CASSLPSGGTTDTQYF

V gene: TRBV5-1
J gene: TRBJ2-7
D gene: -
clone size: -
CDR3 DNA: TGCGCCAGCAGCCCGAGAGGTACGGCCTACGAGCAGTACTTC
CDR3 protein: CASSPRGTAYEQYF

V gene: TRBV7-9
J gene: TRBJ2-2
D gene: -
clone size: -
CDR3 DNA: TGTGCCAGCAGCTTGGTCGTTGGGGCACCGAACACCGGGGAGCTGTTTTTT
CDR3 protein: CASSLVVGAPNTGELFF

V gene: TRBV3-1/TRBV3-2
J gene: TRBJ2-3
D gene: TRBD2
clone size: -
CDR3 DNA: TGTGCCAGCAGCCAAATGTTAGCGGGGGCAGATACGCAGTATTTT
CDR3 protein: CASSQMLAGADTQYF

V gene: TRBV7-9
J gene: TRBJ2-1
D gene: TRBD2
clone size: -
CDR3 DNA: TGTGCCAGCAGCTCCCGACTAGCGGGGGGCTCCTACAATGAGCAGTTCTTC
CDR3 protein: CASSSRLAGGSYNEQFF

V gene: TRBV19
J gene: TRBJ1-4
D gene: -
clone size: once
CDR3 DNA: TGTGCCAGTACCGCAGGGTTTGCCCTTGGGAAACTGTTTTTT
CDR3 protein: CASTAGFALGKLFF

V gene: TRBV4-3
J gene: TRBJ2-3
D gene: -
clone size: -
CDR3 DNA: TGCGCCAGCAGCCAAGATCGCGGGACCTCATTTGATACGCAGTATTTT
CDR3 protein: CASSQDRGTSFDTQYF

V gene: TRBV4-1
J gene: TRBJ2-5
D gene: -
clone size: -
CDR3 DNA: TGCGCCAGCAGCCAAGAAGGGCCTAGATTAGGGGCCCAGTACTTC
CDR3 protein: CASSQEGPRLGAQYF

V gene: TRBV14
J gene: TRBJ1-1
D gene: TRBD1
clone size: -
CDR3 DNA: TGTGCCAGCAGCGGACAGGGGGCGGTGAACACTGAAGCTTTCTTT
CDR3 protein: CASSGQGAVNTEAFF

V gene: TRBV6-2/TRBV6-3
J gene: TRBJ2-2
D gene: -
clone size: few
CDR3 DNA: TGTGCCAGCAGTTACGACACGAACACCGGGGAGCTGTTTTTT
CDR3 protein: CASSYDTNTGELFF

V gene: TRBV9
J gene: TRBJ1-1
D gene: TRBD1
clone size: -
CDR3 DNA: TGTGCCAGCACCTTAACGGGACAGGGGGCAACTGAAGCTTTCTTT
CDR3 protein: CASTLTGQGATEAFF

V gene: TRBV4-3
J gene: TRBJ2-3
D gene: -
clone size: -
CDR3 DNA: TGCGCCAGCAGCCAAGCGATAGGCACAGATACGCAGTATTTT
CDR3 protein: CASSQAIGTDTQYF

V gene: TRBV5-6
J gene: TRBJ2-3
D gene: -
clone size: -
CDR3 DNA: TGTGCCAGCAGCTTGGGCCCCTTGGCCACAGATACGCAGTATTTT
CDR3 protein: CASSLGPLATDTQYF

V gene: TRBV9
J gene: TRBJ2-2
D gene: -
clone size: -
CDR3 DNA: TGTGCCAGCAGCGTAGGGCAGACCGGGGAGCTGTTTTTT
CDR3 protein: CASSVGQTGELFF

V gene: TRBV7-2
J gene: TRBJ1-1
D gene: -
clone size: -
CDR3 DNA: TGTGCCAGCAGCTTACAACAGCTGATGAACACTGAAGCTTTCTTT
CDR3 protein: CASSLQQLMNTEAFF

V gene: TRBV3-1/TRBV3-2
J gene: TRBJ1-5
D gene: -
clone size: few
CDR3 DNA: TGTGCCAGCAGCCCGAGGGGGAACAATCAGCCCCAGCATTTT
CDR3 protein: CASSPRGNNQPQHF

V gene: TRBV30
J gene: TRBJ2-1
D gene: -
clone size: -
CDR3 DNA: TGTGCCTGGAGTGTGGCAGAATACAATGAGCAGTTCTTC
CDR3 protein: CAWSVAEYNEQFF

V gene: TRBV5-4
J gene: TRBJ1-1
D gene: -
clone size: -
CDR3 DNA: TGTGCCAGCAGCTTAGAACAGAACACTGAAGCTTTCTTT
CDR3 protein: CASSLEQNTEAFF

V gene: TRBV12-3/TRBV12-4
J gene: TRBJ1-1
D gene: -
clone size: -
CDR3 DNA: TGTGCCAGCAGTTTAGGCGAGAACACTGAAGCTTTCTTT
CDR3 protein: CASSLGENTEAFF

V gene: TRBV11-3
J gene: TRBJ2-3
D gene: -
clone size: -
CDR3 DNA: TGTGCCAGCAGCTCCCCCAGGGAGGCAGATACGCAGTATTTT
CDR3 protein: CASSSPREADTQYF

V gene: TRBV2
J gene: TRBJ2-5
D gene: TRBD2
clone size: -
CDR3 DNA: TGTGCCAGCAGTAAGGGTGTGGGAGGGCAAGTAGAGACCCAGTACTTC
CDR3 protein: CASSKGVGGQVETQYF

V gene: TRBV19
J gene: TRBJ2-1
D gene: TRBD2
clone size: -
CDR3 DNA: TGTGCCAGTAGTATACAGCGGGGGGACAATGAGCAGTTCTTC
CDR3 protein: CASSIQRGDNEQFF

V gene: TRBV29-1
J gene: TRBJ2-3
D gene: -
clone size: -
CDR3 DNA: TGCAGCGGCGGGGTGGCAGATACGCAGTATTTT
CDR3 protein: CSGGVADTQYF

V gene: TRBV19
J gene: TRBJ1-2
D gene: -
clone size: -
CDR3 DNA: TGTGCCAGTAGTATCGCCGTGGGGGGATATGGCTACACCTTC
CDR3 protein: CASSIAVGGYGYTF

V gene: TRBV6-2/TRBV6-3
J gene: TRBJ2-7
D gene: TRBD2
clone size: -
CDR3 DNA: TGTGCCAGCAGTTACTCCCGGACTAGCGGGGGGGTACCTTACTACGAGCAGTACTTC
CDR3 protein: CASSYSRTSGGVPYYEQYF

V gene: TRBV7-3
J gene: TRBJ2-7
D gene: TRBD1
clone size: -
CDR3 DNA: TGTGCCAGCAGCGAGGGGACAGGGGGTACAGGGGAGCAGTACTTC
CDR3 protein: CASSEGTGGTGEQYF

V gene: TRBV6-5
J gene: TRBJ2-7
D gene: TRBD1
clone size: -
CDR3 DNA: TGTGCCAGCAGCGAGGGGACAGGGGGCTTCTACGAGCAGTACTTC
CDR3 protein: CASSEGTGGFYEQYF

V gene: TRBV12-3/TRBV12-4
J gene: TRBJ2-7
D gene: -
clone size: -
CDR3 DNA: TGTGCCAGCAGGCCTAGCGAATCCTACGAGCAGTACTTC
CDR3 protein: CASRPSESYEQYF

V gene: TRBV10-3
J gene: TRBJ2-4
D gene: TRBD1
clone size: -
CDR3 DNA: TGTGCCATCAGTGATGGAGGACAGGGGTTGTACATTCAGTACTTC
CDR3 protein: CAISDGGQGLYIQYF

V gene: TRBV19
J gene: TRBJ2-1
D gene: -
clone size: -
CDR3 DNA: TGTGCCAGTAGTACCTTCCCCCAGGCTAGGACAGACAATGAGCAGTTCTTC
CDR3 protein: CASSTFPQARTDNEQFF

V gene: TRBV2
J gene: TRBJ2-3
D gene: TRBD1
clone size: -
CDR3 DNA: TGTGCCAGCAGTCCGATTCCGACAGGGTTCACAGATACGCAGTATTTT
CDR3 protein: CASSPIPTGFTDTQYF

V gene: TRBV6-5
J gene: TRBJ2-2
D gene: -
clone size: -
CDR3 DNA: TGTGCCAGCACCGTCGTCCAGGCCAACACCGGGGAGCTGTTTTTT
CDR3 protein: CASTVVQANTGELFF